This T cell receptor beta chain was identified during a study of PD-L1 blockade in urothelial cancer. Looking at the study overall: Patients previously received 0 to 3 chemotherapy regimens. Blood was analyzed 3 weeks (second dose) and 6 weeks after treatment start.

A spike-in of synthetic TCR analog templates was added to each PCR. Sequencing used immunoSEQ multiplex PCR; TCRdb keeps in-frame clones, though not all of them. This table holds roughly 95,000 clones, 87% found once. Time point in this sample: pretreatment peripheral blood. CDR3 length: 14 amino acids. V lost 7 bases and J lost 0, with 10 bases in between. Germline CDR1 and CDR2: SGHNT and YENEEA. The chain employs TRBV11-3 and TRBJ1-3; perhaps TRBD1 as D (5 bases). This material consisted of PBMCs, taken around atezolizumab (anti-PD-L1) treatment. This TCR was recovered from a man between 60 and 75 years old with urothelial cancer. CDR3 loop: CASKGAPSGNTIYF. CDR3 in DNA: TGTGCCAGCAAAGGGGCCCCCTCTGGAAACACCATATATTTT.